This T cell receptor beta chain was sequenced for a study of cytomegalovirus exposure and HLA in healthy donors. TCRdb's table, derived via immunoSEQ multiplex PCR, lists solely in-frame clones and lacks some. The top ten clones hold roughly 30% of a sample with some 140,000 clones, 70% to 85% of them seen once. This clone was recorded only once. The sample comprised PBMCs. The source of this sequence is a young man in good health and CMV-seropositive.

The CDR3 spells CASREGAVRTGELFF. The CDR3, as DNA: TGTGCCAGCCGCGAGGGGGCTGTCCGCACCGGGGAGCTGTTTTTT. The chain couples TRBV2 to TRBJ2-2, with 7 positions matching TRBD1. Germline V gene lookup returns CDR1 SNHLY and CDR2 FYNNEI. The CDR3 is made up of 15 amino acids. V lost 8 bases, J lost 4 bases, and 10 bases stayed unmatched.